The 10 T cell receptor beta chains below come from one sample, sequenced in a study of T-cell reconstitution after alpha-beta-depleted transplantation in children. Using unique molecular identifiers, the investigators prepared the TCRbeta library. MiXCR, run by TCRdb on the PCR reads, gives a single entry per CDR3 protein. The sample contains some 350,000 distinct CDR3 sequences, about 16% of which appear only once. This sample comprised PBMCs, mostly from graft donor cells, obtained 360 days after TCRalphabeta/CD19-depleted stem cell transplant. These receptors were obtained from a male patient aged 2 to 9 who had a stem cell transplant for acute lymphoblastic leukemia, so the T cells may come from the graft donor.

CDR3 loop: CASTQGGYGYTF. CDR3 nucleotide sequence: TGTGCCTCCACCCAGGGGGGTTATGGCTACACCTTC. The chain joins TRBV12-3 or TRBV12-4 to TRBJ1-2; 7 nucleotides line up with TRBD1. The V gene end was trimmed by 11 bases and the J gene end by 5 bases; junction bases not matched to a gene: 8. This CDR3 spans 12 amino acids.

This clonotype was observed a few times. The chain recombines TRBV3-1 with TRBJ2-5; the D is unclear. CDR3 length equals 14 residues. Deletions cut 0 bases from V and 1 base from J, with 6 bases between. CDR1 and CDR2 (germline): LGHDT, YNNKEL (reference sequence). In nucleotides, the CDR3 is TGTGCCAGCAGCCAAGATCAAGGCCAAGAGACCCAGTACTTC. This sequence encodes CASSQDQGQETQYF.

The rearrangement links TRBV6-1 to TRBJ1-6; D gene uncertain. Germline CDR1 MNHNS, CDR2 SASEGT. The CDR3 runs to 14 residues. The V gene lost 5 bases and the J gene lost 9 bases, with 14 bases spanning the gap. CDR3 in DNA: TGTGCCAGCAGTCGCCTTATAAGCGGTTCACCCCTCCACTTT. Translating gives CASSRLISGSPLHF.

This clonotype was counted between two and nine times. The rearrangement uses TRBV10-3 and TRBJ2-5; no clear D. The CDR3 has 15 residues. V was cut by 3 bases and J by 2 bases, with 13 bases left in between. Germline CDR1 reads ENHRY; CDR2 reads SYGVKD. The CDR3 region is CAISEIRTHQETQYF. The CDR3 DNA sequence: TGTGCCATCAGTGAAATTAGGACCCATCAAGAGACCCAGTACTTC.

This clonotype was seen only a few times. Compared with germline, one end of the junction differs, possibly owing to a read error. The CDR3 nucleotides read TGCGCCAGCAGTCAGTCGAGAGTTATTGGATCGGGTCTACAGGGGTCGGTGAGCACCGGGGAGCTGTTTTTT. The encoded protein is CASSQSRVIGSGLQGSVSTGELFF. The V call is TRBV10-1, the J call TRBJ2-2; 7 positions match TRBD1. Germline V gives CDR1 WNHNN, CDR2 SYGVQD (reference sequence). The CDR3 loop spans 24 amino acids.

There are many counts of this clonotype. The J gene is TRBJ2-1, the V gene TRBV20-1; D gene ambiguous. The ends were cut back, 2 bases at V and 0 bases at J, with 8 bases in the middle. This CDR3 contains 14 residues. From germline, CDR1 is DFQATT and CDR2 SNEGSKA (reference sequence). CDR3 sequence: CSARRWSSYNEQFF. The CDR3 DNA reads as TGCAGTGCTAGAAGATGGAGCTCCTACAATGAGCAGTTCTTC.

This clonotype was found many times. The chain carries TRBV7-8 and TRBJ1-4; TRBD1 aligns across 8 bases. V lost 7 bases and J lost 6; bases outside the gene matches: 13. CDR3 length equals 16 residues. Germline V gives CDR1 SGHVS, CDR2 FQNEAQ. The CDR3 DNA follows: TGTGCCAGCAAGACTGGGACAGGCATAACGCATGAAAAACTGTTTTTT. Amino acid sequence: CASKTGTGITHEKLFF.

This clonotype was counted between two and nine times. This chain joins TRBV21-1 and TRBJ2-1. TRBV21-1 is a pseudogene locus. The CDR3 length is 16 residues. This chain's CDR3 is CASSKYVESSYNEQFF. The CDR3 nucleotides are TGTGCCAGCAGCAAATACGTGGAGAGCTCCTACAATGAGCAGTTCTTC.

The rearrangement links TRBV29-1 to TRBJ2-3; D is possibly TRBD2 (6 bases). Germline V gene data show CDR1 as SQVTM and CDR2 as ANQGSEA. Deletions cut 7 bases from V and 2 bases from J, with 13 bases between. This CDR3 region has 13 residues. DNA for the CDR3: TGCAGCGCTAAAGGGAGGTTCACAGATACGCAGTATTTT. Translated, it gives CSAKGRFTDTQYF.

The J gene is TRBJ1-5, the V gene TRBV7-9, with 7 bases that match TRBD1. V lost 1 base and J lost 6; bases outside the gene matches: 12. This CDR3 is 17 amino acids long. The germline V gene encodes CDR1 SEHNR and CDR2 FQNEAQ (reference sequence). In DNA, the CDR3 is TGTGCCAGCAGCTTAGGCACATGGGTAGCAGGGGGTCAGCCCCAGCATTTT. This sequence encodes CASSLGTWVAGGQPQHF. Variable domain in full (rest from reference TRBV7-9 and TRBJ1-5): DTGVSQNPRHKITKRGQNVTFRCDPISEHNRLYWYRQTLGQGPEFLTYFQNEAQLEKSRLLSDRFSAERPKGSFSTLEIQRTEQGDSAMYLCASSLGTWVAGGQPQHFGDGTRLSIL.